The present TCR beta chain was sequenced within a study of T cell repertoires and HLA-DP antigens. The study's findings and limits: Average cumulative frequency of previously undetected clones was roughly 36% against one allele and about 52% against the other.

The assay was immunoSEQ multiplex PCR, and TCRdb's table has in-frame clones only and misses some. The sample includes some 2,400 clones, around 70% seen only once; the top ten take around 51%. After removal of 5 bases from V and 6 bases from J, the junction contained 12 bases not matched to a gene. CDR1 PRHDT and CDR2 FYEKMQ come from the germline V gene (reference sequence). The CDR3 has 15 amino acids. After 15 days' expansion, CD4+ cells were restimulated roughly 24 h with HeLa expressing allogeneic DPB1. HeLa stimulator cells carried retrovirally transduced HLA-DPA1/DPB1, HLA-DM, invariant chain and CD80. CD4+ cells were cocultured 3:1 with 100 Gy-irradiated HeLa cells plus 50 U/mL IL-2.

This clonotype was sampled from a man aged 55 to 70 in good health and CMV-seronegative. The chain has TRBV13 and TRBJ2-7; 8 nucleotides line up with TRBD1. Sequencing used CD137- CD4+ T cells from cultured PBMCs. CDR3 bases: TGTGCCAGCAGCCGAGACAGGGGTACATTTATCGAGCAGTACTTC. It is translated as CASSRDRGTFIEQYF.